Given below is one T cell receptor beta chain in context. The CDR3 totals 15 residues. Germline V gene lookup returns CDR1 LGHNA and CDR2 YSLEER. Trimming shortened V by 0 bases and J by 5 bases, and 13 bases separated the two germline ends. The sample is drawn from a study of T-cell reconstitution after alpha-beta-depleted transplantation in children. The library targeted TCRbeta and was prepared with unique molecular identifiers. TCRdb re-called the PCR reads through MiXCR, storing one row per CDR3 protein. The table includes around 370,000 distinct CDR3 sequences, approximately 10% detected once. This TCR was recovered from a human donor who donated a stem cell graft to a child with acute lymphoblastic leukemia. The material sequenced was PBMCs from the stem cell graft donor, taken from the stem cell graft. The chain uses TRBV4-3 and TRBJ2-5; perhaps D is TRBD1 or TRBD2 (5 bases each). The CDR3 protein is CASSQEGASGETQYF. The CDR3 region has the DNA TGCGCCAGCAGCCAAGAAGGGGCATCGGGGGAGACCCAGTACTTC.